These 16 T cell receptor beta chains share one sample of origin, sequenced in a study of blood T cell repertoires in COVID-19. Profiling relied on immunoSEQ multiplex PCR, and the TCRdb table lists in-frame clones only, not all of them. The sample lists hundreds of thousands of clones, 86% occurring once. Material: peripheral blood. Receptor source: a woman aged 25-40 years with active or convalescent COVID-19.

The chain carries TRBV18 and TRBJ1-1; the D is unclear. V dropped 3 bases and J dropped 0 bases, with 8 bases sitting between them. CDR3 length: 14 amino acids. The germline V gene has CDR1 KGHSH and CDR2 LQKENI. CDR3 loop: CASSPSFLNTEAFF. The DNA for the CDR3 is TGTGCCAGCTCACCGTCCTTTCTGAACACTGAAGCTTTCTTT.

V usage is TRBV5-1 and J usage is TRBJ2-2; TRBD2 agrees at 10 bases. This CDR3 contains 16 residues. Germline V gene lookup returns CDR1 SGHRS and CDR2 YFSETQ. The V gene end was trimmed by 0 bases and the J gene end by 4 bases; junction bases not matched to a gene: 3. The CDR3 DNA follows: TGCGCCAGCAGCTTGGTACCTAGCGGGGGCACCGGGGAGCTGTTTTTT. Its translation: CASSLVPSGGTGELFF.

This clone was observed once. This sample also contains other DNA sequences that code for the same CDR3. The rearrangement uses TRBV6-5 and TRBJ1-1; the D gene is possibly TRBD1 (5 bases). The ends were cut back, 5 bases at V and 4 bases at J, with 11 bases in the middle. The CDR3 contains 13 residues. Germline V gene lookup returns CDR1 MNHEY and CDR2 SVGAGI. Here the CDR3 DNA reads TGTGCCAGCAGTCGGCAGGGTACCACTGAAGCTTTCTTT. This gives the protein CASSRQGTTEAFF.

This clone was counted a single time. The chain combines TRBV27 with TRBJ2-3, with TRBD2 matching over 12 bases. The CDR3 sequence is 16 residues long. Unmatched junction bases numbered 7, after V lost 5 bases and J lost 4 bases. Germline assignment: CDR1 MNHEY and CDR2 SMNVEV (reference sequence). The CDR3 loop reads CASSPRLAGVADTQYF. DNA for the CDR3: TGTGCCAGCAGTCCTCGACTAGCGGGGGTGGCAGATACGCAGTATTTT.

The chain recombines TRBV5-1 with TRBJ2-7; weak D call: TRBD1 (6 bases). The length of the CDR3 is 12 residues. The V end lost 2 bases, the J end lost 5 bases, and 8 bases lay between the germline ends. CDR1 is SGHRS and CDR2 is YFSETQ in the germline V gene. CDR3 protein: CASSFQGNEQYF. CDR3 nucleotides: TGCGCCAGCAGCTTTCAGGGGAACGAGCAGTACTTC.

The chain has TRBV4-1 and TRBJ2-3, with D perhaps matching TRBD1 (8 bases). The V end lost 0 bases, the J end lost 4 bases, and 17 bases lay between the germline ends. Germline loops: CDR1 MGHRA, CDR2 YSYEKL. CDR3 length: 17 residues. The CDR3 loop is CASSQEAQGGFADTQYF. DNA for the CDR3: TGCGCCAGCAGCCAAGAGGCACAGGGGGGGTTCGCAGATACGCAGTATTTT.

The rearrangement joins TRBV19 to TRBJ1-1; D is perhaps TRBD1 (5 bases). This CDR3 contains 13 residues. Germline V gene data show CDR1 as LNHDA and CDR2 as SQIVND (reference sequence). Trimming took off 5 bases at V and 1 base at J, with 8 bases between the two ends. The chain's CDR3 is CASSQGGNTEAFF. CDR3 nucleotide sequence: TGTGCCAGTAGTCAGGGAGGGAACACTGAAGCTTTCTTT.

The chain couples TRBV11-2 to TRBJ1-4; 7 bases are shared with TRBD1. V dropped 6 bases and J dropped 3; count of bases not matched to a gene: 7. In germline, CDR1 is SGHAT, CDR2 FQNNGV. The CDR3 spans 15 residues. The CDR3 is CASSSTGASNEKLFF. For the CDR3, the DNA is TGTGCCAGCAGTTCCACAGGGGCCTCTAATGAAAAACTGTTTTTT. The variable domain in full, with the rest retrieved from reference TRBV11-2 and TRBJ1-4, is EAGVAQSPRYKIIEKRQSVAFWCNPISGHATLYWYQQILGQGPKLLIQFQNNGVVDDSQLPKDRFSAERLKGVDSTLKIQPAKLEDSAVYLCASSSTGASNEKLFFGSGTQLSVL.

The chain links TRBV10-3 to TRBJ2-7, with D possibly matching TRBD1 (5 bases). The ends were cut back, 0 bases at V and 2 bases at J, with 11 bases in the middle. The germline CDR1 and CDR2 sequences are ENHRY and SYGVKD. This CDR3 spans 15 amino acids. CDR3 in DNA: TGTGCCATCAGTGAGTCGGGGCTAGGGGCCTACGAGCAGTACTTC. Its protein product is CAISESGLGAYEQYF.

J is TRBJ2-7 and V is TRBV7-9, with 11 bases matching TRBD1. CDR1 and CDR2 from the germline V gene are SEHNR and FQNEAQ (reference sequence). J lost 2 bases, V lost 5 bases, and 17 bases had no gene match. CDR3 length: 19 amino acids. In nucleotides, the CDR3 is TGTGCCAGCAGCAGCGGGACAGGGGGGTCCCCGTCGTTTCCCTACGAGCAGTACTTC. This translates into CASSSGTGGSPSFPYEQYF.

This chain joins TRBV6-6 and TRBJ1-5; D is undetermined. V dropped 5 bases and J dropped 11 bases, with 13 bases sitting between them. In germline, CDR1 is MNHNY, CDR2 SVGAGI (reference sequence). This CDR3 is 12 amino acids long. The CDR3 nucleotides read TGTGCCAGCAGTCAAGGGAGCGGTGCCCAGCATTTT. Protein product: CASSQGSGAQHF.

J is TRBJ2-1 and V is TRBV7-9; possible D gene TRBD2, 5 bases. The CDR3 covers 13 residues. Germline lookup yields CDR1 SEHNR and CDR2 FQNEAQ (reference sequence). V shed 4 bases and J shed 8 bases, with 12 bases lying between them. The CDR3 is CASSSSGGYEQFF. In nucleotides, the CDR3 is TGTGCCAGCAGCTCCAGCGGCGGGTATGAGCAGTTCTTC.

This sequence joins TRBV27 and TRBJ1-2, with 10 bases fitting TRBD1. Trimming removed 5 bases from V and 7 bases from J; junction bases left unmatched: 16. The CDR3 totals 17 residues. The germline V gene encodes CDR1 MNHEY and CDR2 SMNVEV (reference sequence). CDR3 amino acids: CASSRAGTGAILGGYTF. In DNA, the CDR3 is TGTGCCAGCAGTAGAGCCGGGACAGGGGCCATTCTGGGTGGCTACACCTTC.

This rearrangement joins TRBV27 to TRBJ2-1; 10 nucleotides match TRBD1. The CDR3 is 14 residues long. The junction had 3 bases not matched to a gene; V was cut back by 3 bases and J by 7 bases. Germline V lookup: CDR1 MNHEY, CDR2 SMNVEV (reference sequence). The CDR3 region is CASSFPDRGNEQFF. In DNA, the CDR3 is TGTGCCAGCAGTTTCCCGGACAGGGGGAATGAGCAGTTCTTC.

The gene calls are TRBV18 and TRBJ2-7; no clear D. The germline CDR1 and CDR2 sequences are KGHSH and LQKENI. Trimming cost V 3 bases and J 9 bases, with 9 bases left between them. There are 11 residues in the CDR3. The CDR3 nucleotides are TGTGCCAGCTCACCTGCCCTAGGGCAGTACTTC. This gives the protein CASSPALGQYF. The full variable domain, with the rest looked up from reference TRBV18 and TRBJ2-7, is NAGVMQNPRHLVRRRGQEARLRCSPMKGHSHVYWYRQLPEEGLKFMVYLQKENIIDESGMPKERFSAEFPKEGPSILRIQQVVRGDSAAYFCASSPALGQYFGPGTRLTVT.

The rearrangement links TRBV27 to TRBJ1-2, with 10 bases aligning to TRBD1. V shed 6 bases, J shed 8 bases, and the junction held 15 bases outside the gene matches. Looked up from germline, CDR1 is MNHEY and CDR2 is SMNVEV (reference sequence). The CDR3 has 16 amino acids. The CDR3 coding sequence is TGTGCCAGCAGCCCCATCCCTCAGACAGGGGGCCGGGGCTACACCTTC. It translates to CASSPIPQTGGRGYTF.